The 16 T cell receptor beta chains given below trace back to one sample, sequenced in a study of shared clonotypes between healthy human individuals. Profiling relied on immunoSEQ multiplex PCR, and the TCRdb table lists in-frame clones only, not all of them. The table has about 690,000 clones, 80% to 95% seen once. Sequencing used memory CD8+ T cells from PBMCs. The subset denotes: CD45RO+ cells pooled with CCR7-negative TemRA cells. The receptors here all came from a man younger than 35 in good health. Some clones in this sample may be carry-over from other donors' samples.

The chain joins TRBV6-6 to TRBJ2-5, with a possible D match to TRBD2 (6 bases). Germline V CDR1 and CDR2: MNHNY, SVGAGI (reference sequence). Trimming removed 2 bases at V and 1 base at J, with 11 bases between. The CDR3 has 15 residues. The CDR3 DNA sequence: TGTGCCAGCAGTTACATGGGCGGGACCCAAGAGACCCAGTACTTC. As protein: CASSYMGGTQETQYF.

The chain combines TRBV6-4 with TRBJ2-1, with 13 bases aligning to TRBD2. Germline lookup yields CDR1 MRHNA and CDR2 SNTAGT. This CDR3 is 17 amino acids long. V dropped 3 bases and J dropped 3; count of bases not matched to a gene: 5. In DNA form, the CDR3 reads TGTGCCAGCAGTGATCCTAGGACTAGCGGGAGCTACAATGAGCAGTTCTTC. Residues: CASSDPRTSGSYNEQFF.

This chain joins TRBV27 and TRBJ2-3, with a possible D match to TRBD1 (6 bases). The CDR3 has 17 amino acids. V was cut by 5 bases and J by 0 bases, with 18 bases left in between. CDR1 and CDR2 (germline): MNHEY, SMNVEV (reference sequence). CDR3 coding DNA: TGTGCCAGCAGTCCGTACATGACAGGAATTAGCACAGATACGCAGTATTTT. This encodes CASSPYMTGISTDTQYF.

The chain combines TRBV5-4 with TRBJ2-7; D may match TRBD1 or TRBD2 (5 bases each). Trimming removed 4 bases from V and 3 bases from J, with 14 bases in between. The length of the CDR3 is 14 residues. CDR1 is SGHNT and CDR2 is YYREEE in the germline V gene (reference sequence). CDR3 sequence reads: CASSRGTARYEQYF. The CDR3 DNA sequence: TGTGCCAGCAGCCGAGGGACCGCTCGCTACGAGCAGTACTTC. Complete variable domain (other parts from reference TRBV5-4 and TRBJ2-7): ETGVTQSPTHLIKTRGQQVTLRCSSQSGHNTVSWYQQALGQGPQFIFQYYREEENGRGNFPPRFSGLQFPNYSSELNVNALELDDSALYLCASSRGTARYEQYFGPGTRLTVT.

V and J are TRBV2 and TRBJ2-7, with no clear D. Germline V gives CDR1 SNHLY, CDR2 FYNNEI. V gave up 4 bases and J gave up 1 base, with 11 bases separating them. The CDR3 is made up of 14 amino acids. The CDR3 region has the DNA TGTGCCAGCAGTGGGGGTGGTCGATCCTACGAGCAGTACTTC. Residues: CASSGGGRSYEQYF.

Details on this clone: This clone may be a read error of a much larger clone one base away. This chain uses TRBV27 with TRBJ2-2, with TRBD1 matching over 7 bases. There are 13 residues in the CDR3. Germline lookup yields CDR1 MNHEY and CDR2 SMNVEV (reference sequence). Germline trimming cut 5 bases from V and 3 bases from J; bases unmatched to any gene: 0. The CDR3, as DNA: TGTGCCAGCAGTGACAGGGACACCGGGGAGCTGTTTTTT. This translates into CASSDRDTGELFF.

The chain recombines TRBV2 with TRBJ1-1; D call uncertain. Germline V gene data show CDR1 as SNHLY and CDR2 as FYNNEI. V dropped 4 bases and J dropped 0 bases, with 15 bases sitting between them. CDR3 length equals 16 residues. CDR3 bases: TGTGCCAGCAGTGTGGAGGAGTCCACTATGAACACTGAAGCTTTCTTT. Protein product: CASSVEESTMNTEAFF.

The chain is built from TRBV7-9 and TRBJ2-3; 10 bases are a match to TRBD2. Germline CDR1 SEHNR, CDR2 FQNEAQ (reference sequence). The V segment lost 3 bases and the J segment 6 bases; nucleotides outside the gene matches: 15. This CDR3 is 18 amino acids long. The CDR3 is CASSFSVNWLAGVDTQYF. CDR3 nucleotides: TGTGCCAGCAGCTTCTCGGTAAATTGGCTAGCGGGAGTGGATACGCAGTATTTT.

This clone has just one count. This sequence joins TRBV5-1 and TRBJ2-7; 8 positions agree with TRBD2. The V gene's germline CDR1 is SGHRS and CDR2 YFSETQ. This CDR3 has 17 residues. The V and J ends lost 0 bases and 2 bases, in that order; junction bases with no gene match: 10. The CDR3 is CASSLGVGSGNPYEQYF. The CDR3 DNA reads TGCGCCAGCAGCTTGGGAGTGGGTAGCGGGAATCCCTACGAGCAGTACTTC.

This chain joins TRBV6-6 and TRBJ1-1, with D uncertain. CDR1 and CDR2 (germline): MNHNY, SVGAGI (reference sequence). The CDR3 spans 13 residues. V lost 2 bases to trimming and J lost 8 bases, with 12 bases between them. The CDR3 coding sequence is TGTGCCAGCAGTTACCCTCGGGGAATCGAAGCTTTCTTT. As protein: CASSYPRGIEAFF.

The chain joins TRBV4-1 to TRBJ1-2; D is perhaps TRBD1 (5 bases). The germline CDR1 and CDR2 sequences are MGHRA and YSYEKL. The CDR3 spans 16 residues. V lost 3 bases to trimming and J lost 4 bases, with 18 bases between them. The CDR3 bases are TGCGCCAGCAGCCATCCCCGGGACGGCGCGGTCTATGGCTACACCTTC. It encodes CASSHPRDGAVYGYTF.

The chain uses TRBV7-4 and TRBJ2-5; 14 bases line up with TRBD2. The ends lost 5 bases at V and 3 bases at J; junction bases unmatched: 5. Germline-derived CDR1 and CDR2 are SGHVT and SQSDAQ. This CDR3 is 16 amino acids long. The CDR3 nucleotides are TGTGCCAGCAGCCCAGAGGGACTAGCGGGAGAAGAGACCCAGTACTTC. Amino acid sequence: CASSPEGLAGEETQYF.

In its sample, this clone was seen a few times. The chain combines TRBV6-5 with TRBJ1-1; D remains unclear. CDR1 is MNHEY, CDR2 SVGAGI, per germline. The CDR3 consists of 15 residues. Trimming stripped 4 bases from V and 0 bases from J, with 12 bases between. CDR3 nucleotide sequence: TGTGCCAGCAGTTCCTATAGCGTGTTGAACACTGAAGCTTTCTTT. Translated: CASSSYSVLNTEAFF.

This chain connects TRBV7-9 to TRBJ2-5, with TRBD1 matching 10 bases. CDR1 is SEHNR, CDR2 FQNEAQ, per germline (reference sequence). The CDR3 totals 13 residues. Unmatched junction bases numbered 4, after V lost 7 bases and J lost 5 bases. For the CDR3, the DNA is TGTGCCAGCATCAGGGACAGGGGTGAGACCCAGTACTTC. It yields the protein CASIRDRGETQYF.

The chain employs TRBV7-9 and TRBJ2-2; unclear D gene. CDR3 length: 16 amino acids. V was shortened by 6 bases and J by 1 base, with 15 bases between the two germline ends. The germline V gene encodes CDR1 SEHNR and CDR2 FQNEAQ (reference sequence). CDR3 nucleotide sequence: TGTGCCAGCAGTCCCGTCGACGGTCTGAACACCGGGGAGCTGTTTTTT. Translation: CASSPVDGLNTGELFF. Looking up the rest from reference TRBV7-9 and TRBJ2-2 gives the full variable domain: DTGVSQNPRHKITKRGQNVTFRCDPISEHNRLYWYRQTLGQGPEFLTYFQNEAQLEKSRLLSDRFSAERPKGSFSTLEIQRTEQGDSAMYLCASSPVDGLNTGELFFGEGSRLTVL.

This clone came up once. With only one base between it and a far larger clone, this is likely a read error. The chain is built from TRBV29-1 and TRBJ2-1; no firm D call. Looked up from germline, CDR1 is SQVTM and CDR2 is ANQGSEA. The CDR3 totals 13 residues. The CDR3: CNVEGQRLNEQFF. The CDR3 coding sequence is TGCAACGTTGAAGGCCAGCGTCTGAATGAGCAGTTCTTC.